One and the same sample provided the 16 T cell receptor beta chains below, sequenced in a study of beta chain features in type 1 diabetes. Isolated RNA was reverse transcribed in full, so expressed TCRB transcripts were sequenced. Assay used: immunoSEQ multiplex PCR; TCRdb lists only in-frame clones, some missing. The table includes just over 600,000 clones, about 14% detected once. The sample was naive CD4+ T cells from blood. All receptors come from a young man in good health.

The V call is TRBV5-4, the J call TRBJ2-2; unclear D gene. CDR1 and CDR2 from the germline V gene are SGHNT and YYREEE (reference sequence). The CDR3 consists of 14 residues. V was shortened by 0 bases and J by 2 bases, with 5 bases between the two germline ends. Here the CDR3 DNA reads TGTGCCAGCAGCTTGGACCCTAACACCGGGGAGCTGTTTTTT. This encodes CASSLDPNTGELFF.

The DNA of the CDR3 is TGCACCAGATGGACAGCGCCTAGCCTCTACTTGAACACTGAAGCTTTCTTT. It translates to CTRWTAPSLYLNTEAFF. This chain connects TRBV1 to TRBJ1-1; the D call in the table, TRBD1, was not verified against the DNA. TRBV1 is noted as a pseudogene. This CDR3 comprises 17 residues.

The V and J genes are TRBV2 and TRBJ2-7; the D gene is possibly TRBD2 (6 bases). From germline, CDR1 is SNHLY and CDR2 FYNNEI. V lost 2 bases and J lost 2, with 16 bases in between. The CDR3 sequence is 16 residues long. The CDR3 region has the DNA TGTGCCAGCAGTGAAAACCCGGGGGTCGCGACCTACGAGCAGTACTTC. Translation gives CASSENPGVATYEQYF.

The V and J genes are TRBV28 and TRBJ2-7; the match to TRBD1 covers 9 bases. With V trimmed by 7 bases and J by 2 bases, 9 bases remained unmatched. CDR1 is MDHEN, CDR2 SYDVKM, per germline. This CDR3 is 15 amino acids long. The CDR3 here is CASTTRDRAPYEQYF. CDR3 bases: TGTGCCAGCACCACCCGGGACAGGGCCCCCTACGAGCAGTACTTC. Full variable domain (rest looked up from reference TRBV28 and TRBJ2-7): DVKVTQSSRYLVKRTGEKVFLECVQDMDHENMFWYRQDPGLGLRLIYFSYDVKMKEKGDIPEGYSVSREKKERFSLILESASTNQTSMYLCASTTRDRAPYEQYFGPGTRLTVT.

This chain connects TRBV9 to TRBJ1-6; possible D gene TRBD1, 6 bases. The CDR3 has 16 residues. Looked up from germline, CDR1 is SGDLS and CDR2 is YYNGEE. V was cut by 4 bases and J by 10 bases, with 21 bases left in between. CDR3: CASSLGGGGSRSPLHF. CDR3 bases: TGTGCCAGCAGCCTAGGGGGGGGTGGCAGTAGGTCACCCCTCCACTTT. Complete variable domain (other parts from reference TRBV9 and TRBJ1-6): DSGVTQTPKHLITATGQRVTLRCSPRSGDLSVYWYQQSLDQGLQFLIQYYNGEERAKGNILERFSAQQFPDLHSELNLSSLELGDSALYFCASSLGGGGSRSPLHFGNGTRLTVT.

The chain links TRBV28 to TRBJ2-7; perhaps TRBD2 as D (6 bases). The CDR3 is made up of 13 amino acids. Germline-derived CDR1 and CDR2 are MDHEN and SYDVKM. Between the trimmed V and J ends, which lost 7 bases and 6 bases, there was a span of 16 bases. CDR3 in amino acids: CASMEGSYVEQYF. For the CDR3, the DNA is TGTGCCAGCATGGAGGGAAGCTACGTCGAGCAGTACTTC. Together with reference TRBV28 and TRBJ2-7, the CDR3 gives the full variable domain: DVKVTQSSRYLVKRTGEKVFLECVQDMDHENMFWYRQDPGLGLRLIYFSYDVKMKEKGDIPEGYSVSREKKERFSLILESASTNQTSMYLCASMEGSYVEQYFGPGTRLTVT.

CDR3 in amino acids: CASSTLRGKDYGYTF. CDR3 DNA: TGTGCCAGCAGTACGTTGCGGGGCAAGGACTATGGCTACACCTTC. This rearrangement joins TRBV25-1 to TRBJ1-2; the D gene is possibly TRBD1 (5 bases). V was cut by 5 bases and J by 3 bases, with 16 bases left in between. Germline-derived CDR1 and CDR2 are MGHDK and SYGVNS. This CDR3 comprises 15 residues.

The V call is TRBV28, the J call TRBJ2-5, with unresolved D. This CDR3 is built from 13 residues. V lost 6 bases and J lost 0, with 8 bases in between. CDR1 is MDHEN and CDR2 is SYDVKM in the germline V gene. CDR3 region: CASRWTDQETQYF. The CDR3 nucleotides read TGTGCCAGCAGATGGACGGACCAAGAGACCCAGTACTTC.

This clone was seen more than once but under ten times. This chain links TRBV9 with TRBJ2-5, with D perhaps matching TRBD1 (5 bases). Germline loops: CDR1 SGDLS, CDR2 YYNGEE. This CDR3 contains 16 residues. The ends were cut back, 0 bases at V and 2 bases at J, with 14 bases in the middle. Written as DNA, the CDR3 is TGTGCCAGCAGCGTAGGGGTCATGGGGCGTCAAGAGACCCAGTACTTC. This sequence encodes CASSVGVMGRQETQYF.

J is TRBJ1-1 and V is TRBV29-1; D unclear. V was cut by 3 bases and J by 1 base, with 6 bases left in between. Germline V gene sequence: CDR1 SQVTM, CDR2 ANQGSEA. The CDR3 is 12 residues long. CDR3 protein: CSVESRNTEAFF. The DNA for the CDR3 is TGCAGCGTTGAGAGCAGGAACACTGAAGCTTTCTTT.

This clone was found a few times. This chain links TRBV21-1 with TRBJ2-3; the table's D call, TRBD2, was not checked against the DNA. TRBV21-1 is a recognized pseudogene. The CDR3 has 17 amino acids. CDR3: CASSKALSSGRASGQYF. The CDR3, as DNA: TGTGCCAGCAGCAAAGCGCTGAGCAGCGGGAGGGCCTCTGGGCAGTATTTT.

CDR3 amino acids: CASSQGNAGTGGHEQYF. CDR3 coding DNA: TGCGCCAGCAGCCAAGGGAACGCCGGGACAGGGGGCCACGAGCAGTACTTC. The chain recombines TRBV4-1 with TRBJ2-7; 12 nucleotides agree with TRBD1. Losses at the gene ends were 1 base for V and 5 bases for J; bases not matched to a gene: 9. Per germline, CDR1 MGHRA and CDR2 YSYEKL. The CDR3 spans 17 residues.

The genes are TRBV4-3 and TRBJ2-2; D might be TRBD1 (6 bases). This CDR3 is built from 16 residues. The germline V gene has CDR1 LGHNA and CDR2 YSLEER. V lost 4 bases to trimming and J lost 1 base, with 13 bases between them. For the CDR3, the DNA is TGCGCCAGCAGCCTGAATCCACAGGGGAACACCGGGGAGCTGTTTTTT. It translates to CASSLNPQGNTGELFF.

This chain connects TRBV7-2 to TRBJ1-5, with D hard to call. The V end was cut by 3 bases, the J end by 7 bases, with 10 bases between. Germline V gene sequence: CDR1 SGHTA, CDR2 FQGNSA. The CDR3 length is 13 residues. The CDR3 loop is CASSLGFGQPQHF. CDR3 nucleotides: TGTGCCAGCAGCTTGGGGTTTGGACAGCCCCAGCATTTT.

CDR3 protein: CASSQCEKLFF. In nucleotides, the CDR3 is TGCGCCAGCAGTCAATGTGAAAAACTGTTTTTT. V usage is TRBV23-1 and J usage is TRBJ1-4; D not certain. TRBV23-1 is noted as an ORF with a role that remains uncertain. Trimming left V 1 base short and J 7 bases short, with 1 base between. The CDR3 is 11 amino acids.

CDR3 nucleotide sequence: TGTGCCAGCAGTGTCAGAACGGGAGCGTTAGAGACCCAGTACTTC. Its protein product is CASSVRTGALETQYF. This chain connects TRBV25-1 to TRBJ2-5, with TRBD2 as a possible D gene (6 bases). In germline, CDR1 is MGHDK, CDR2 SYGVNS. The CDR3 loop spans 15 amino acids. The germline V and J ends were trimmed by 4 bases and 4 bases, with 16 bases remaining between them. Together with reference TRBV25-1 and TRBJ2-5, the CDR3 gives the full variable domain: EADIYQTPRYLVIGTGKKITLECSQTMGHDKMYWYQQDPGMELHLIHYSYGVNSTEKGDLSSESTVSRIRTEHFPLTLESARPSHTSQYLCASSVRTGALETQYFGPGTRLLVL.